The 16 T cell receptor beta chains below all came from one sample that was sequenced in a study of T cell repertoires in cytomegalovirus infection. No antigen has been identified for these receptors. TCRdb fed the reads into MiXCR, producing one record per CDR3 protein. The sample holds about 740,000 distinct CDR3 sequences, roughly a third seen once. Sequenced material: cultured PBMCs, taken from culture after CMV antigen stimulation. These receptors were taken from a human donor in good health (CMV status not recorded). Some clones in this sample may be carry-over from other donors' samples.

This clonotype occurred a few times. J is TRBJ2-3 and V is TRBV10-3; no firm D call. The germline gives CDR1 ENHRY, CDR2 SYGVKD. V was cut by 4 bases and J by 8 bases, with 16 bases left in between. The CDR3 loop spans 14 amino acids. This CDR3 reads CAISAKLPPVTQYF. CDR3 in DNA: TGTGCCATCAGTGCTAAACTACCTCCTGTTACGCAGTATTTT.

This sequence joins TRBV7-2 and TRBJ2-5; 8 nucleotides align to TRBD2. Germline loops: CDR1 SGHTA, CDR2 FQGNSA. V shed 2 bases, J shed 3 bases, and the junction held 5 bases outside the gene matches. This CDR3 has 15 amino acids. CDR3 nucleotides: TGTGCCAGCAGCTTATGGTTCGGGAGGGAAGAGACCCAGTACTTC. Its protein is CASSLWFGREETQYF.

This chain links TRBV7-8 with TRBJ2-7, with 8 bases lining up with TRBD2. Germline CDR1 and CDR2: SGHVS and FQNEAQ. The CDR3 loop spans 15 amino acids. Trimming removed 5 bases from V and 4 bases from J; junction bases left unmatched: 10. The CDR3 is CASSHREGGKYEQYF. The CDR3 DNA reads as TGTGCCAGCAGCCACCGGGAGGGGGGAAAATACGAGCAGTACTTC.

The V and J genes are TRBV5-1 and TRBJ1-2; no clear D gene. Germline V gene data show CDR1 as SGHRS and CDR2 as YFSETQ. Trimming stripped 6 bases from V and 8 bases from J, with 23 bases between. This CDR3 has 15 amino acids. The CDR3 loop reads CASTPGTGRGSGYTF. CDR3 sequence (DNA): TGCGCCAGCACCCCAGGTACGGGAAGAGGAAGCGGCTACACCTTC.

This clonotype was seen at least ten times. The genes are TRBV7-2 and TRBJ2-5; D ambiguous. The germline V and J ends were trimmed by 5 bases and 1 base, with 11 bases remaining between them. CDR3 length: 14 residues. The germline V gene encodes CDR1 SGHTA and CDR2 FQGNSA. The CDR3 loop is CASSPRLSQETQYF. CDR3 in DNA: TGTGCCAGCAGCCCCCGACTTAGCCAAGAGACCCAGTACTTC. Full variable domain (missing parts from reference TRBV7-2 and TRBJ2-5): GAGVSQSPSNKVTEKGKDVELRCDPISGHTALYWYRQSLGQGLEFLIYFQGNSAPDKSGLPSDRFSAERTGGSVSTLTIQRTQQEDSAVYLCASSPRLSQETQYFGPGTRLLVL.

V gene TRBV12-3 or TRBV12-4 combines with J gene TRBJ1-6; D not resolved. V lost 7 bases and J lost 10, with 14 bases in between. The CDR3 runs 13 residues. CDR3 sequence: CASTPRVGSPLHF. The CDR3 DNA sequence: TGTGCCAGCACCCCCCGCGTAGGGTCACCCCTCCACTTT.

Here the CDR3 reads CASSGWLSPTRADTQYF. In DNA form, the CDR3 reads TGTGCCAGCAGTGGCTGGCTGAGCCCTACTAGAGCAGATACGCAGTATTTT. This chain links TRBV6-6 with TRBJ2-3; TRBD2 is a possible D gene (5 bases). Germline lookup yields CDR1 MNHNY and CDR2 SVGAGI (reference sequence). The germline V and J ends were trimmed by 5 bases and 4 bases, with 22 bases remaining between them. This CDR3 is built from 17 residues.

This CDR3 is CASSRLGQGRETQYF. CDR3 bases: TGTGCCAGCAGCCGTTTGGGGCAGGGGCGAGAGACCCAGTACTTC. The chain joins TRBV5-6 to TRBJ2-5; the D gene is possibly TRBD1 (6 bases). Germline V lookup: CDR1 SGHDT, CDR2 YYEEEE. The V end was cut by 4 bases, the J end by 4 bases, with 17 bases between. This CDR3 region has 15 residues.

The chain couples TRBV19 to TRBJ2-7, with D possibly TRBD1 on 7 matching bases. V gave up 5 bases and J gave up 6 bases, with 14 bases separating them. CDR1 is LNHDA and CDR2 is SQIVND in the germline V gene (reference sequence). The CDR3 has 13 residues. The CDR3 nucleotides read TGTGCCAGTAGTGTTGCAGGGGGGATCGAGCAGTACTTC. Residues: CASSVAGGIEQYF.

The gene calls are TRBV2 and TRBJ2-4; TRBD1 is a possible D gene (6 bases). The CDR3 is 10 residues long. Germline values: CDR1 SNHLY, CDR2 FYNNEI. V lost 10 bases and J 6 bases, leaving 7 bases between the germline ends. The CDR3 region is CATRGNIQYF. CDR3 bases: TGTGCCACCAGGGGAAACATTCAGTACTTC.

The gene calls are TRBV20-1 and TRBJ2-5; D unclear. Between the trimmed V and J ends, which lost 6 bases and 1 base, there was a span of 9 bases. Germline V CDR1 and CDR2: DFQATT, SNEGSKA (reference sequence). The CDR3 spans 12 residues. CDR3 DNA: TGCAGTGCAATGAACACCCAAGAGACCCAGTACTTC. Translated, it gives CSAMNTQETQYF.

A few counts support this clonotype. This chain joins TRBV6-6 and TRBJ2-7; TRBD2 might be the D (6 bases). CDR1 and CDR2 (germline): MNHNY, SVGAGI (reference sequence). V shed 2 bases and J shed 4 bases, with 6 bases lying between them. There are 12 residues in the CDR3. DNA for the CDR3: TGTGCCAGCAGTTACGCGGGATACGAGCAGTACTTC. Translation gives CASSYAGYEQYF.

The chain links TRBV29-1 to TRBJ2-5; D may be TRBD1 (6 bases). The CDR3 is made up of 13 amino acids. Germline values: CDR1 SQVTM, CDR2 ANQGSEA. V was shortened by 2 bases and J by 3 bases, with 10 bases between the two germline ends. The CDR3 loop reads CSVEIDRKETQYF. CDR3 bases: TGCAGCGTTGAAATCGACAGGAAAGAGACCCAGTACTTC.

This clonotype was seen a few times. CDR3: CSARDTREANNEQFF. As DNA, the CDR3 is TGCAGTGCTAGAGATACCCGGGAGGCTAACAATGAGCAGTTCTTC. The chain has TRBV20-1 and TRBJ2-1; 7 bases are shared with TRBD2. Germline V gene lookup returns CDR1 DFQATT and CDR2 SNEGSKA (reference sequence). The CDR3 covers 15 residues. Losses at the gene ends were 0 bases for V and 5 bases for J; bases not matched to a gene: 7.

This clonotype was counted between two and nine times. The chain combines TRBV12-3 or TRBV12-4 with TRBJ1-5; D is uncertain. V was cut by 1 base and J by 4 bases, with 5 bases left in between. This CDR3 has 13 amino acids. CDR3 in amino acids: CASSLGKNQPQHF. As DNA, the CDR3 is TGTGCCAGCAGTTTAGGGAAAAATCAGCCCCAGCATTTT.

The DNA of the CDR3 is TGTGCCAGCAGCTACAGGGGCCGCGCCTATAATTCACCCCTCCACTTT. Its translation: CASSYRGRAYNSPLHF. This chain connects TRBV6-5 to TRBJ1-6; TRBD1 aligns across 7 bases. The junction had 7 bases not matched to a gene; V was cut back by 6 bases and J by 2 bases. Germline CDR1 MNHEY, CDR2 SVGAGI. The CDR3 runs 16 residues.